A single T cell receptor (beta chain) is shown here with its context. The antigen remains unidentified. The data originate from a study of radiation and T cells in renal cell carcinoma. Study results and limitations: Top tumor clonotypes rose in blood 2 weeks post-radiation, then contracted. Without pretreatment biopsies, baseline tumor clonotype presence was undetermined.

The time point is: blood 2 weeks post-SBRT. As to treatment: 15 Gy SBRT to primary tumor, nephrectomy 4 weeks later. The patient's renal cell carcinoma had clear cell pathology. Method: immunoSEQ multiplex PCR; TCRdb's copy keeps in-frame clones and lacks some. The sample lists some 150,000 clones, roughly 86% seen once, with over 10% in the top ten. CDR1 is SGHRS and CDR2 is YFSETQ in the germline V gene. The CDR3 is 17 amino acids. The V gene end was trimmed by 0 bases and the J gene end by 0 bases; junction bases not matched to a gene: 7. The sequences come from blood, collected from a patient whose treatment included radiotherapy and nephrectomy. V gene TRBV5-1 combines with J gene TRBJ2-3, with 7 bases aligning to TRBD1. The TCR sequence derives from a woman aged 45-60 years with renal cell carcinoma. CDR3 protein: CASSLEAGTVSTDTQYF. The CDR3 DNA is TGCGCCAGCAGCTTGGAGGCCGGGACAGTAAGCACAGATACGCAGTATTTT.